This is a list of T cell receptor beta chains from one sample in a study of blood T cell repertoires in COVID-19. Using immunoSEQ multiplex PCR, the repertoire was profiled, and TCRdb retains in-frame clones only, with some absent. Of more than 100,000 clones in the sample, more than 80% were seen once. The sample was peripheral blood. Receptors originate from a woman in her sixties with acute or convalescent COVID-19. CDR3s include the opening cysteine and the closing phenylalanine or tryptophan. A D gene is named only where the DNA matches it firmly. Expanded clones are given a class, and other clones once, few, many or no size at all.

V gene: TRBV6-1
clone size: .
J gene: TRBJ1-3
D gene: .
CDR3 DNA: TGTGCCAGCAGTGTAGCCCGTCGTCCCTCTGGAAACACCATATATTTT
CDR3 protein: CASSVARRPSGNTIYF

V gene: TRBV27
clone size: .
J gene: TRBJ1-2
D gene: .
CDR3 DNA: TGTGCCAGCAAACAAACCGGGGACTATGGCTACACCTTC
CDR3 protein: CASKQTGDYGYTF

V gene: TRBV6-1
clone size: .
J gene: TRBJ2-5
D gene: TRBD2
CDR3 DNA: TGTGCCAGCAGTGAACTCCAGGGAGGGCGCGGGGAGACCCAGTACTTC
CDR3 protein: CASSELQGGRGETQYF

V gene: TRBV29-1
clone size: few
J gene: TRBJ1-5
D gene: .
CDR3 DNA: TGCAGCGTCCAGAAGGGCCCGGGGCAGCCCCAGCATTTT
CDR3 protein: CSVQKGPGQPQHF

V gene: TRBV28
clone size: once
J gene: TRBJ2-7
D gene: .
CDR3 DNA: TGTGCCAGCAGTTTAGGCAGGCCCTACGAGCAGTACTTC
CDR3 protein: CASSLGRPYEQYF

V gene: TRBV30
clone size: .
J gene: TRBJ2-7
D gene: .
CDR3 DNA: TGTGCCTGGGACCGAGGGCCCTACGAGCAGTACTTC
CDR3 protein: CAWDRGPYEQYF

V gene: TRBV11-2
clone size: .
J gene: TRBJ2-7
D gene: TRBD2
CDR3 DNA: TGTGCCAGCAGCCGAACGGGAGGTTCCTACGAGCAGTACTTC
CDR3 protein: CASSRTGGSYEQYF

V gene: TRBV3-1/TRBV3-2
clone size: .
J gene: TRBJ2-1
D gene: .
CDR3 DNA: TGTGCCAGCAGCCAAGATACTAGCTCCTACAATGAGCAGTTCTTC
CDR3 protein: CASSQDTSSYNEQFF

V gene: TRBV19
clone size: .
J gene: TRBJ2-6
D gene: .
CDR3 DNA: TGTGCCAGTAGAGGGAGCTCTGGGGCCAACGTCCTGACTTTC
CDR3 protein: CASRGSSGANVLTF

V gene: TRBV5-1
clone size: .
J gene: TRBJ1-1
D gene: TRBD1
CDR3 DNA: TGCGCCAGCAGCTACCGACAGGGGGCCTTGAACACTGAAGCTTTCTTT
CDR3 protein: CASSYRQGALNTEAFF

V gene: TRBV6-6
clone size: .
J gene: TRBJ1-1
D gene: .
CDR3 DNA: TGTGCCAGCAGTTACACCCATTTGAGGAGGGAGGAAGCTTTCTTT
CDR3 protein: CASSYTHLRREEAFF

V gene: TRBV30
clone size: .
J gene: TRBJ1-3
D gene: TRBD1
CDR3 DNA: TGTGCCTGGAGTGCAGGGGGAACAATGGCTGGAAACACCATATATTTT
CDR3 protein: CAWSAGGTMAGNTIYF

V gene: TRBV3-1/TRBV3-2
clone size: .
J gene: TRBJ1-2
D gene: .
CDR3 DNA: TGTGCCAGCAGCCAGGGGGGGGTCTATGGCTACACCTTC
CDR3 protein: CASSQGGVYGYTF

V gene: TRBV19
clone size: .
J gene: TRBJ2-7
D gene: .
CDR3 DNA: TGTGCCAGTAGTATAGAACCCGGGGGCTACGAGCAGTACTTC
CDR3 protein: CASSIEPGGYEQYF

V gene: TRBV28
clone size: .
J gene: TRBJ2-7
D gene: .
CDR3 DNA: TGTGCCAGCAGTTTATACTCCTCGGACAGTTACGAGCAGTACTTC
CDR3 protein: CASSLYSSDSYEQYF

V gene: TRBV7-9
clone size: once
J gene: TRBJ1-1
D gene: .
CDR3 DNA: TGTGCCAGCAGCTTGAGGGAGAACACTGAAGCTTTCTTT
CDR3 protein: CASSLRENTEAFF

V gene: TRBV28
clone size: .
J gene: TRBJ1-1
D gene: .
CDR3 DNA: TGTGCCAGCAGTTTGCCGACAGCCACCATGAACACTGAAGCTTTCTTT
CDR3 protein: CASSLPTATMNTEAFF

V gene: TRBV6-5
clone size: .
J gene: TRBJ2-1
D gene: TRBD2
CDR3 DNA: TGTGCCAGTGGTGGGGGAGGTAGCGGGCATGAGCAGTTCTTC
CDR3 protein: CASGGGGSGHEQFF

V gene: TRBV30
clone size: .
J gene: TRBJ1-4
D gene: TRBD1
CDR3 DNA: TGTGCCTGGTCTATGGGTTCCGGGACAGGGGGTTCTGAAAAACTGTTTTTT
CDR3 protein: CAWSMGSGTGGSEKLFF

V gene: TRBV6-2/TRBV6-3
clone size: .
J gene: TRBJ2-1
D gene: TRBD2
CDR3 DNA: TGTGCCAGCAGTTACGGGGCGGGACTAGCGTCGCATGAGCAGTTCTTC
CDR3 protein: CASSYGAGLASHEQFF

V gene: TRBV19
clone size: once
J gene: TRBJ2-1
D gene: TRBD1
CDR3 DNA: TGTGCCAGCGGAACAGGGGGCGCACATGAGCAGTTCTTC
CDR3 protein: CASGTGGAHEQFF

V gene: TRBV27
clone size: .
J gene: TRBJ2-1
D gene: .
CDR3 DNA: TGTGCCAGCAGTTCCCGGGACTCCAATGAGCAGTTCTTC
CDR3 protein: CASSSRDSNEQFF

V gene: TRBV11-3
clone size: .
J gene: TRBJ2-3
D gene: .
CDR3 DNA: TGTGCCAGCAGCTGGAGCGGCACAGATACGCAGTATTTT
CDR3 protein: CASSWSGTDTQYF

V gene: TRBV2
clone size: once
J gene: TRBJ1-2
D gene: .
CDR3 DNA: TGTGCCAGCAGTGGTGGGCTGGGGGCCTATGGCTACACCTTC
CDR3 protein: CASSGGLGAYGYTF

V gene: TRBV19
clone size: .
J gene: TRBJ2-1
D gene: .
CDR3 DNA: TGTGCCAGTAACTCCGGGGGCTCCTACAATGAGCAGTTCTTC
CDR3 protein: CASNSGGSYNEQFF

V gene: TRBV5-5
clone size: .
J gene: TRBJ1-1
D gene: .
CDR3 DNA: TGTGCCAGCAGCCCAGGTAGGGGGATAGGACTCACTGAAGCTTTCTTT
CDR3 protein: CASSPGRGIGLTEAFF

V gene: TRBV19
clone size: few
J gene: TRBJ1-1
D gene: TRBD1
CDR3 DNA: TGTGCCAGTAGTGCGGACAGGGGGTTGAACACTGAAGCTTTCTTT
CDR3 protein: CASSADRGLNTEAFF

V gene: TRBV6-5
clone size: .
J gene: TRBJ1-4
D gene: TRBD1
CDR3 DNA: TGTGCCAGCAACCTAGACAGGGTACGGGAAAAACTGTTTTTT
CDR3 protein: CASNLDRVREKLFF

V gene: TRBV1
clone size: .
J gene: TRBJ2-1
D gene: .
CDR3 DNA: TGCACCAGCAGCCTAGGGACTAGCGTGTACCTGCCGAGAAATGAGCAGTTCTTC
CDR3 protein: CTSSLGTSVYLPRNEQFF

V gene: TRBV4-2
clone size: .
J gene: TRBJ2-1
D gene: TRBD2
CDR3 DNA: TGTGCCAGCAGCCAAGATTTCGTACTCACTAGCGGGAGCCGACGCAATGAGCAGTTCTTC
CDR3 protein: CASSQDFVLTSGSRRNEQFF

V gene: TRBV5-1
clone size: once
J gene: TRBJ2-1
D gene: TRBD2
CDR3 DNA: TGCGCCAGCAGCTTGGAGATGGCTGGCGCTAGCGGGAGAAATGAGCAGTTCTTC
CDR3 protein: CASSLEMAGASGRNEQFF

V gene: TRBV5-1
clone size: .
J gene: TRBJ1-3
D gene: .
CDR3 DNA: TGCGCCAGCAGCTTGCCCCAGGGGACCTCTGGAAACACCATATATTTT
CDR3 protein: CASSLPQGTSGNTIYF

V gene: TRBV18
clone size: .
J gene: TRBJ2-3
D gene: .
CDR3 DNA: TGTGCCAGCTCACCCCGTTTTAGCGGATTGAACACAGATACGCAGTATTTT
CDR3 protein: CASSPRFSGLNTDTQYF

V gene: TRBV5-1
clone size: .
J gene: TRBJ2-5
D gene: TRBD2
CDR3 DNA: TGCGCCACCTCCGGGACTAGCGGTCTCCAAGAGACCCAGTACTTC
CDR3 protein: CATSGTSGLQETQYF

V gene: TRBV28
clone size: .
J gene: TRBJ1-1
D gene: .
CDR3 DNA: TGTGCCAGCAGCCCGGACTCTGAAGCTTTCTTT
CDR3 protein: CASSPDSEAFF

V gene: TRBV10-3
clone size: .
J gene: TRBJ1-6
D gene: TRBD1
CDR3 DNA: TGTGCCATCAGTGGGACAGGGGATTCACCCCTCCACTTT
CDR3 protein: CAISGTGDSPLHF

V gene: TRBV4-1
clone size: once
J gene: TRBJ1-3
D gene: .
CDR3 DNA: TGCGCCAGCAGCCAAGATCTAGAGGGAGTCAAGCAGCGTAACACCATATATTTT
CDR3 protein: CASSQDLEGVKQRNTIYF

V gene: TRBV19
clone size: .
J gene: TRBJ1-5
D gene: TRBD1
CDR3 DNA: TGTGCCAGTAGTATAATTTTAGGACAGGTGTATAGCAATCAGCCCCAGCATTTT
CDR3 protein: CASSIILGQVYSNQPQHF

V gene: TRBV6-1
clone size: .
J gene: TRBJ1-1
D gene: .
CDR3 DNA: TGTGCCAGCAGTGAACGGGGGAACACTGAAGCTTTCTTT
CDR3 protein: CASSERGNTEAFF

V gene: TRBV6-6
clone size: .
J gene: TRBJ1-1
D gene: TRBD1
CDR3 DNA: TGTGCCAGCAGTTACTTTGGCAGGGGGCTGGGCACTGAAGCTTTCTTT
CDR3 protein: CASSYFGRGLGTEAFF

V gene: TRBV5-1
clone size: .
J gene: TRBJ1-5
D gene: .
CDR3 DNA: TGCGCCAGCAGCTTGGTGGGAGAGGGTCAGCCCCAGCATTTT
CDR3 protein: CASSLVGEGQPQHF

V gene: TRBV6-5
clone size: few
J gene: TRBJ1-5
D gene: .
CDR3 DNA: TGTGCCAGCGGGGCTGACGGCAGTTGGCAGCCCCAGCATTTT
CDR3 protein: CASGADGSWQPQHF

V gene: TRBV6-4
clone size: few
J gene: TRBJ2-2
D gene: TRBD1
CDR3 DNA: TGTGCCAGCAGGAGGACAGGGGACACCGGGGAGCTGTTTTTT
CDR3 protein: CASRRTGDTGELFF

V gene: TRBV30
clone size: .
J gene: TRBJ1-1
D gene: .
CDR3 DNA: TGTGCCTGTCGTGGGAGCGGCCTCACTGAAGCTTTCTTT
CDR3 protein: CACRGSGLTEAFF

V gene: TRBV7-2
clone size: .
J gene: TRBJ2-7
D gene: .
CDR3 DNA: TGTGCCAGCAGCCCAAAGCCCCTCGGCTACAGCTCCTACGAGCAGTACTTC
CDR3 protein: CASSPKPLGYSSYEQYF

V gene: TRBV7-2
clone size: .
J gene: TRBJ1-3
D gene: TRBD1
CDR3 DNA: TGTGCCAGCTCAGGGGGCCTATTCTCTGGAAACACCATATATTTT
CDR3 protein: CASSGGLFSGNTIYF

V gene: TRBV6-1
clone size: .
J gene: TRBJ1-5
D gene: TRBD1
CDR3 DNA: TGTGCCAGCAGTGAGGGACAGGGAGGGCAGCCCCAGCATTTT
CDR3 protein: CASSEGQGGQPQHF

V gene: TRBV28
clone size: .
J gene: TRBJ2-5
D gene: TRBD1
CDR3 DNA: TGTGCCAGCAGTTCTGGGGACAGGGTTTTTGAAGAGACCCAGTACTTC
CDR3 protein: CASSSGDRVFEETQYF

V gene: TRBV15
clone size: .
J gene: TRBJ2-5
D gene: TRBD2
CDR3 DNA: TGTGCCACCAGCAGAGATTCGCTAGCGGCAGGGACCCAGTACTTC
CDR3 protein: CATSRDSLAAGTQYF

V gene: TRBV9
clone size: .
J gene: TRBJ1-3
D gene: .
CDR3 DNA: TGTGCCAGCAGCGTAACCTCCAGGGTCTCTGGAAACACCATATATTTT
CDR3 protein: CASSVTSRVSGNTIYF

V gene: TRBV19
clone size: .
J gene: TRBJ1-5
D gene: .
CDR3 DNA: TGTGCCAGTAGTATAGACCCCAGGGGTTGGGGAGACAATCAGCCCCAGCATTTT
CDR3 protein: CASSIDPRGWGDNQPQHF

V gene: TRBV5-1
clone size: .
J gene: TRBJ2-2
D gene: TRBD2
CDR3 DNA: TGCGCCAGCAGCTTGCCCGGGACTAGCGGGAGTAGTATCACCGGGGAGCTGTTTTTT
CDR3 protein: CASSLPGTSGSSITGELFF